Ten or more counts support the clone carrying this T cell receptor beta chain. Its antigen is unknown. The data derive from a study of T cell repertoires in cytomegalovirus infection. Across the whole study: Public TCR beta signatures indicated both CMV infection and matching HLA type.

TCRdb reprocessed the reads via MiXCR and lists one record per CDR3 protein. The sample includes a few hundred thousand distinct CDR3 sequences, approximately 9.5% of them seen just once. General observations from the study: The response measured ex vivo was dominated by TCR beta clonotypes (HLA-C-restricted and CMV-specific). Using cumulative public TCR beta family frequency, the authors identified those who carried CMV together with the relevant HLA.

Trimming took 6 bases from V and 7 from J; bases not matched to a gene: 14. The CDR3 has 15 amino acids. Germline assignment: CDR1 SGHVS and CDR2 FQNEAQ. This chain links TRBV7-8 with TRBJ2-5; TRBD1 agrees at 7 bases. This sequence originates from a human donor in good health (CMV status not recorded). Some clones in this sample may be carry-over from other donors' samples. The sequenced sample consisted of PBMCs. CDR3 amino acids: CASSPDRTTDGTQYF. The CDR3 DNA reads TGTGCCAGCAGTCCGGACAGGACCACCGATGGGACCCAGTACTTC.